These 18 T cell receptor beta chains came from one sample sequenced in a study of blood T cell repertoires in COVID-19. Data came from immunoSEQ multiplex PCR; TCRdb stores just in-frame clones and leaves some out. This sample yields about 230,000 clones, of which more than 80% are seen a single time; around 1.3% belongs to the top ten. The sequencing sample was made of peripheral blood. Every receptor here comes from a woman in her 30s with COVID-19, enrolled during active disease.

The CDR3 protein is CSVPGTSANTGELFF. CDR3 bases: TGCAGCGTTCCTGGGACAAGCGCGAACACCGGGGAGCTGTTTTTT. This rearrangement joins TRBV29-1 to TRBJ2-2; D might be TRBD1 (6 bases). The CDR3 totals 15 residues. Trimming shortened V by 5 bases and J by 0 bases, and 13 bases separated the two germline ends. Germline CDR1 reads SQVTM; CDR2 reads ANQGSEA.

This chain uses TRBV16 with TRBJ1-2; TRBD1 matches 8 bases. Germline CDR1 and CDR2: KGHSY and FQNENV. Trimming at V came to 3 bases and at J to 3 bases, leaving 6 bases not matched to a gene. The CDR3 runs 15 residues. CDR3 amino acids: CASSHSQTGDYGYTF. Written as DNA, the CDR3 is TGTGCCAGCAGCCATAGTCAGACAGGGGACTATGGCTACACCTTC.

This clone was detected a few times. This chain joins TRBV7-6 and TRBJ2-2; D is unclear. Trimming left V 3 bases short and J 5 bases short, with 7 bases between. The CDR3 runs 13 residues. Germline V gene lookup returns CDR1 SGHVS and CDR2 FNYEAQ. The CDR3 is CASSLKETGELFF. The CDR3 nucleotides are TGTGCCAGCAGCTTGAAAGAGACCGGGGAGCTGTTTTTT.

This chain uses TRBV6-5 with TRBJ1-5; 9 positions agree with TRBD1. Per germline, CDR1 MNHEY and CDR2 SVGAGI. There are 14 residues in the CDR3. The V gene end was trimmed by 7 bases and the J gene end by 5 bases; junction bases not matched to a gene: 6. CDR3: CASNWGQGHQPQHF. For the CDR3, the DNA is TGTGCCAGCAATTGGGGACAGGGACATCAGCCCCAGCATTTT.

The chain uses TRBV4-2 and TRBJ1-1; weak D call: TRBD1 (6 bases). Germline lookup yields CDR1 LGHNA and CDR2 YNFKEQ. The CDR3 covers 19 residues. The V and J ends lost 2 bases and 3 bases respectively, with 25 bases between them. The CDR3, as DNA: TGTGCCAGCAGCCAAAAGTCGGAAGGGTGGGGGCTTCAGGACACTGAAGCTTTCTTT. Amino acid sequence: CASSQKSEGWGLQDTEAFF.

In this sample, this clone turned up once. This chain connects TRBV24-1 to TRBJ2-3; D is perhaps TRBD1 (6 bases). V was clipped by 4 bases and J by 0 bases, with 13 bases between them. Germline V gene sequence: CDR1 KGHDR, CDR2 SFDVKD. This CDR3 comprises 16 residues. CDR3 region: CATSDLRGTSTDTQYF. The CDR3 bases are TGTGCCACCAGTGACCTGAGGGGGACCAGCACAGATACGCAGTATTTT.

This rearrangement joins TRBV5-4 to TRBJ2-2; TRBD1 is a possible D gene (6 bases). CDR1 and CDR2 (germline): SGHNT, YYREEE (reference sequence). There are 13 residues in the CDR3. The V end was cut by 6 bases, the J end by 5 bases, with 11 bases between. CDR3 coding DNA: TGTGCCAGCAAAGGACAGCAGACCGGGGAGCTGTTTTTT. This translates into CASKGQQTGELFF.

The chain uses TRBV7-9 and TRBJ1-6; 7 positions agree with TRBD1. The CDR3 extends over 15 amino acids. Germline V gene lookup returns CDR1 SEHNR and CDR2 FQNEAQ (reference sequence). V lost 5 bases and J lost 6; bases outside the gene matches: 7. CDR3 sequence (DNA): TGTGCCAGCAGCCCGTTGACAGGGTCTAATTCACCCCTCCACTTT. Protein: CASSPLTGSNSPLHF. Full variable domain (outside the CDR3, taken from reference TRBV7-9 and TRBJ1-6): DTGVSQNPRHKITKRGQNVTFRCDPISEHNRLYWYRQTLGQGPEFLTYFQNEAQLEKSRLLSDRFSAERPKGSFSTLEIQRTEQGDSAMYLCASSPLTGSNSPLHFGNGTRLTVT.

This clone was counted between two and nine times. This chain's CDR3 is CAISESRLLAGVDEQFF. CDR3 bases: TGTGCCATCAGTGAGTCGAGGTTACTAGCGGGAGTGGATGAGCAGTTCTTC. The chain recombines TRBV10-3 with TRBJ2-1; TRBD2 matches at 11 bases. Losses at the gene ends were 0 bases for V and 8 bases for J; bases not matched to a gene: 9. CDR3 size: 17 residues. Germline CDR1 reads ENHRY; CDR2 reads SYGVKD.

This CDR3 is CASSVGWGLNTGELFF. For the CDR3, the DNA is TGTGCCAGCAGCGTAGGCTGGGGACTTAACACCGGGGAGCTGTTTTTT. The chain is built from TRBV9 and TRBJ2-2, with a tentative D call TRBD2 (6 bases). The CDR3 totals 16 residues. V lost 0 bases, J lost 2 bases, and 11 bases lay in between. Germline values: CDR1 SGDLS, CDR2 YYNGEE.

The chain links TRBV7-2 to TRBJ2-7, with 13 bases lining up with TRBD2. The CDR3 is made up of 16 amino acids. Germline lookup yields CDR1 SGHTA and CDR2 FQGNSA. J gave up 3 bases and V 5 bases, and 7 bases lay outside the gene matches. CDR3 loop: CASSGGLAGSLYEQYF. In nucleotides, the CDR3 is TGTGCCAGCAGCGGGGGACTAGCGGGAAGCCTCTACGAGCAGTACTTC.

The chain employs TRBV28 and TRBJ2-3, with D maybe TRBD2 (6 bases). Germline CDR1 and CDR2: MDHEN and SYDVKM. The V gene lost 5 bases and the J gene lost 1 base, with 19 bases spanning the gap. The CDR3 has 17 residues. CDR3 protein: CASSLRLSGVGTDTQYF. CDR3 bases: TGTGCCAGCAGTCTACGCCTTTCGGGGGTGGGCACAGATACGCAGTATTTT.

Only one count was recorded for this clone. The J gene is TRBJ2-5, the V gene TRBV5-1; 10 bases are shared with TRBD1. Germline loops: CDR1 SGHRS, CDR2 YFSETQ. The CDR3 runs to 15 residues. V was pared by 5 bases and J by 1 base, with 5 bases of the junction left unmatched. CDR3: CASSRDRGGQETQYF. The CDR3 DNA is TGCGCCAGCAGTAGGGACAGGGGAGGCCAAGAGACCCAGTACTTC.

The rearrangement uses TRBV13 and TRBJ2-7; 10 bases line up with TRBD1. With V trimmed by 0 bases and J by 3 bases, 2 bases remained unmatched. Per germline, CDR1 PRHDT and CDR2 FYEKMQ (reference sequence). CDR3 length: 15 residues. The CDR3 spells CASSLGDRGVYEQYF. The DNA for the CDR3 is TGTGCCAGCAGCTTAGGGGACAGGGGGGTCTACGAGCAGTACTTC.

The rearrangement uses TRBV19 and TRBJ1-1; TRBD1 is a possible D gene (6 bases). The CDR3 is made up of 14 amino acids. In germline, CDR1 is LNHDA, CDR2 SQIVND (reference sequence). Trimming pared 5 bases from V and 0 bases from J, leaving 10 bases between. The CDR3 DNA reads as TGTGCCAGTAGTCGAGGACAGATGAACACTGAAGCTTTCTTT. Amino acids: CASSRGQMNTEAFF.

V is TRBV5-5 and J is TRBJ1-2; 12 nucleotides agree with TRBD1. The V and J ends lost 5 bases and 7 bases, in that order; junction bases with no gene match: 9. The CDR3 is made up of 15 amino acids. The V gene's germline CDR1 is SGHKS and CDR2 YYEKEE (reference sequence). The CDR3 sequence is CASSTGTGGVSGYTF. The CDR3 DNA reads as TGTGCCAGCAGTACCGGGACAGGGGGCGTTTCTGGCTACACCTTC.

For the CDR3, the DNA is TGCGCCAGCAGTATCGACAGAGATCAGCCCCAGCATTTT. It codes for CASSIDRDQPQHF. V and J are TRBV5-1 and TRBJ1-5; D may be TRBD1 (5 bases). CDR1 is SGHRS and CDR2 is YFSETQ in the germline V gene. Trimming stripped 5 bases from V and 5 bases from J, with 11 bases between. The CDR3 loop spans 13 amino acids.

The rearrangement uses TRBV3-1 (or the pseudogene TRBV3-2) and TRBJ2-7; 15 positions match TRBD2. The CDR3 extends over 17 amino acids. V was pared by 7 bases and J by 0 bases, with 7 bases of the junction left unmatched. The V gene's germline CDR1 is LGHDT and CDR2 YNNKEL (reference sequence). The CDR3 spells CASTAGTSGRPSYEQYF. CDR3 DNA: TGTGCCAGCACCGCCGGGACTAGCGGGAGGCCCTCCTACGAGCAGTACTTC.